These 10 T cell receptor beta chains were sequenced from one sample in a study of blood T cell repertoires in COVID-19. Profiling relied on immunoSEQ multiplex PCR, and the TCRdb table lists in-frame clones only, not all of them. The table has 500,000 or so clones, roughly 87% seen once; the top ten hold roughly 0.7%. The sequencing input was PBMCs or T cells enriched from blood (not recorded which). All receptors derive from a woman aged 18-29 years who had recovered from COVID-19.

The chain has TRBV7-9 and TRBJ1-3; 8 bases match TRBD1. The CDR3 has 15 amino acids. J gave up 4 bases and V 5 bases, and 7 bases lay outside the gene matches. Germline V gives CDR1 SEHNR, CDR2 FQNEAQ (reference sequence). The chain's CDR3 is CASSARTGQGNTIYF. As DNA, the CDR3 is TGTGCCAGCAGCGCGCGGACAGGGCAAGGAAACACCATATATTTT.

This rearrangement joins TRBV10-3 to TRBJ2-1; 13 nucleotides match TRBD2. Trimming took 6 bases from V and 9 from J; bases not matched to a gene: 8. This CDR3 spans 15 amino acids. In germline, CDR1 is ENHRY, CDR2 SYGVKD. CDR3 protein: CAIRGTSGGAGEQFF. The CDR3 DNA sequence: TGTGCCATCAGGGGCACTAGCGGGGGGGCAGGTGAGCAGTTCTTC.

This clone appeared once. V and J are TRBV5-1 and TRBJ2-7, with 7 bases aligning to TRBD1. This CDR3 is built from 14 residues. The V and J ends lost 5 bases and 2 bases, in that order; junction bases with no gene match: 7. Germline lookup yields CDR1 SGHRS and CDR2 YFSETQ. The CDR3 region is CASSSLTGAYEQYF. CDR3 sequence (DNA): TGCGCCAGCAGTTCCCTTACAGGGGCCTACGAGCAGTACTTC.

The genes are TRBV24-1 and TRBJ2-2; 9 positions agree with TRBD1. The CDR3 covers 16 residues. The germline CDR1 and CDR2 sequences are KGHDR and SFDVKD. The junction had 9 bases not matched to a gene; V was cut back by 10 bases and J by 1 base. CDR3 amino acids: CATAETGQGNTGELFF. CDR3 coding DNA: TGTGCCACTGCCGAGACGGGACAGGGGAACACCGGGGAGCTGTTTTTT.

This clone occurred a few times. This chain connects TRBV11-2 to TRBJ1-6; possible D gene TRBD1, 6 bases. The CDR3 loop spans 16 amino acids. Germline CDR1 and CDR2: SGHAT and FQNNGV. V was trimmed by 5 bases and J by 0 bases, leaving 11 bases between them. The CDR3 is CASSLTGSSYNSPLHF. The CDR3 DNA follows: TGTGCCAGCAGCCTTACAGGGAGCTCCTATAATTCACCCCTCCACTTT.

V usage is TRBV5-4 and J usage is TRBJ1-1, with a tentative D call TRBD1 (5 bases). This CDR3 comprises 16 residues. V lost 8 bases and J lost 1, with 21 bases in between. Germline V lookup: CDR1 SGHNT, CDR2 YYREEE (reference sequence). The CDR3 here is CASQGKGSPSNTEAFF. CDR3 sequence (DNA): TGTGCCAGTCAAGGGAAGGGGTCGCCCTCGAACACTGAAGCTTTCTTT. Full variable domain (outside the CDR3, taken from reference TRBV5-4 and TRBJ1-1): ETGVTQSPTHLIKTRGQQVTLRCSSQSGHNTVSWYQQALGQGPQFIFQYYREEENGRGNFPPRFSGLQFPNYSSELNVNALELDDSALYLCASQGKGSPSNTEAFFGQGTRLTVV.

This clone came up once. V is TRBV28 and J is TRBJ2-3; 7 bases are shared with TRBD2. The trim removed 7 bases at V and 0 bases at J, leaving 13 bases unmatched. Germline CDR1 and CDR2: MDHEN and SYDVKM. This CDR3 comprises 17 residues. The CDR3 DNA is TGTGCCAGCACCCCGGCGGGGGTCCCCACTAGCACAGATACGCAGTATTTT. It is translated as CASTPAGVPTSTDTQYF.

V and J are TRBV2 and TRBJ1-1; D gene ambiguous. The V end was cut by 10 bases, the J end by 5 bases, with 17 bases between. Germline-derived CDR1 and CDR2 are SNHLY and FYNNEI. The CDR3 runs 13 residues. CDR3 coding DNA: TGTGCCACTAACTCCGAGGGAGGGACTGAAGCTTTCTTT. This gives the protein CATNSEGGTEAFF.

This sequence joins TRBV29-1 and TRBJ1-2; the D gene is possibly TRBD1 (5 bases). CDR3 length: 13 amino acids. CDR1 is SQVTM and CDR2 is ANQGSEA in the germline V gene. Trimming took 4 bases from V and 2 from J, leaving 11 bases between them. For the CDR3, the DNA is TGCAGCGTTGCCGAACAGGAAAACTATGGCTACACCTTC. Amino acids: CSVAEQENYGYTF.

This clone appeared a few times. The chain has TRBV6-5 and TRBJ1-1, with 7 nucleotides matching TRBD1. V dropped 6 bases and J dropped 6; count of bases not matched to a gene: 7. The CDR3 has 13 residues. Germline V gene data show CDR1 as MNHEY and CDR2 as SVGAGI. The CDR3: CASRPGQKAEAFF. The CDR3 DNA reads as TGTGCCAGCAGACCGGGACAGAAAGCTGAAGCTTTCTTT.